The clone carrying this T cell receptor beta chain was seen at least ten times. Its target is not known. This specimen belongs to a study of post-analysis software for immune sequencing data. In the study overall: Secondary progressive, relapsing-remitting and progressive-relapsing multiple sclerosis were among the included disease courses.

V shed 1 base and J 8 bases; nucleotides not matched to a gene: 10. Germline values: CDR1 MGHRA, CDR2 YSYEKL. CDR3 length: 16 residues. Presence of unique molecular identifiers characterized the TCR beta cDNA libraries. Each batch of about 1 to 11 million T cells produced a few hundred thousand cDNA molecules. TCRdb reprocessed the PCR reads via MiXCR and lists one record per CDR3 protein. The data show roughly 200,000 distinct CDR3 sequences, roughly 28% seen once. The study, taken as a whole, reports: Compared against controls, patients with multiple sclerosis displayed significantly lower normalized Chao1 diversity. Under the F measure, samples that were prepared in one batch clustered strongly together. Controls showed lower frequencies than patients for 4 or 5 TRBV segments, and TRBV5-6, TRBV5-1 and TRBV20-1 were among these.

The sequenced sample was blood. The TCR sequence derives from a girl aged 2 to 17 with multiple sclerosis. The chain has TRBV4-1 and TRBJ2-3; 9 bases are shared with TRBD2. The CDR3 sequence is CASSQAPAGGRSTQYF. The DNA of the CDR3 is TGCGCCAGCAGCCAAGCACCGGCGGGGGGGCGGAGTACGCAGTATTTT.